This TCR beta chain was documented in a study of blood T cell repertoires in COVID-19. This CDR3 spans 14 amino acids. The V and J ends lost 5 bases and 2 bases respectively, with 13 bases between them. Germline V gives CDR1 LNHDA, CDR2 SQIVND (reference sequence). This clone appeared once. The table came from immunoSEQ multiplex PCR; TCRdb's copy has only in-frame clones and leaves some out. The profile shows hundreds of thousands of clones, approximately 87% of them singletons. This chain links TRBV19 with TRBJ2-7, with D tentatively TRBD1 (6 bases). Sequenced input: PBMCs or T cells enriched from blood (not recorded which). The origin of this receptor is a woman aged 45-59 years who had recovered from COVID-19. The DNA for the CDR3 is TGTGCCAGTAGTCCCGTACAGGGAGCCTACGAGCAGTACTTC. Its translation is CASSPVQGAYEQYF.